The 30 T cell receptor beta chains presented below share a single source sample, sequenced in a study of blood T cell repertoires in COVID-19. Assay used: immunoSEQ multiplex PCR; TCRdb lists only in-frame clones, some missing. The data contain 490,000 or so clones, 70% to 90% of them singletons. The specimen sequenced was PBMCs or T cells enriched from blood (not recorded which). Receptors were obtained from a woman in her forties who had recovered from COVID-19.

Details on this clone: This CDR3 is also generated by other DNA sequences in the sample. This chain links TRBV19 with TRBJ2-2; a possible D gene is TRBD2 (6 bases). V was cut by 6 bases and J by 5 bases, with 10 bases left in between. The CDR3 has 13 residues. Germline V gene lookup returns CDR1 LNHDA and CDR2 SQIVND (reference sequence). CDR3 bases: TGTGCCAGTAGCGTTAGCGGAACCGGGGAGCTGTTTTTT. It translates to CASSVSGTGELFF.

This clone has a single count. The chain combines TRBV30 with TRBJ1-1; 8 nucleotides line up with TRBD1. Germline lookup yields CDR1 GTSNPN and CDR2 SVGIG (reference sequence). CDR3 length equals 14 residues. The J segment lost 5 bases and the V segment lost 1 base, leaving 6 bases of the junction unmatched. The CDR3 bases are TGTGCCTGGAGTGGTGGACAGGGTTGGACTGAAGCTTTCTTT. As protein: CAWSGGQGWTEAFF.

This clone was detected a few times. The V and J genes are TRBV5-6 and TRBJ1-2; unclear D gene. The CDR3 covers 14 residues. Germline V gene lookup returns CDR1 SGHDT and CDR2 YYEEEE. The V gene lost 0 bases and the J gene lost 5 bases, with 11 bases spanning the gap. The CDR3 loop reads CASSLGSRTYGYTF. The CDR3 DNA is TGTGCCAGCAGCTTGGGATCCAGGACTTATGGCTACACCTTC.

The J gene is TRBJ2-3, the V gene TRBV19; TRBD2 matches 8 bases. Germline V gives CDR1 LNHDA, CDR2 SQIVND (reference sequence). The J segment lost 6 bases and the V segment lost 3 bases, leaving 11 bases of the junction unmatched. The CDR3 length is 16 residues. CDR3 DNA sequence: TGTGCCAGTAGTATGTTACGGCGGGAGGTCGTTGATACGCAGTATTTT. It yields the protein CASSMLRREVVDTQYF.

The V gene is TRBV6-5, the J gene TRBJ1-2, with D unclear. Germline CDR1 MNHEY, CDR2 SVGAGI. Trimming cost V 0 bases and J 7 bases, with 6 bases left between them. This CDR3 region has 12 residues. CDR3 loop: CASSYSGFGYTF. CDR3 sequence (DNA): TGTGCCAGCAGTTACTCTGGCTTTGGCTACACCTTC.

This clone was seen only once. This chain uses TRBV27 with TRBJ2-1, with D maybe TRBD1 (6 bases). This CDR3 spans 15 amino acids. Germline values: CDR1 MNHEY, CDR2 SMNVEV (reference sequence). V was shortened by 4 bases and J by 0 bases, with 10 bases between the two germline ends. CDR3 sequence: CASSYRVNSYNEQFF. The CDR3 region has the DNA TGTGCCAGCAGTTACAGGGTCAACTCCTACAATGAGCAGTTCTTC.

The J gene is TRBJ2-1, the V gene TRBV9; TRBD2 matches 12 bases. Unmatched junction bases numbered 10, after V lost 3 bases and J lost 9 bases. The CDR3 consists of 16 residues. Germline assignment: CDR1 SGDLS and CDR2 YYNGEE. The CDR3 region is CASSASSGRARSEQFF. The CDR3 DNA reads TGTGCCAGCAGCGCCTCTAGCGGGAGGGCCAGAAGTGAGCAGTTCTTC.

The chain joins TRBV11-3 to TRBJ2-7; tentative D call: TRBD1 (6 bases). The CDR3 totals 14 residues. Germline V lookup: CDR1 SGHNT, CDR2 YENEEA. Trimming removed 4 bases at V and 2 bases at J, with 12 bases between. CDR3 sequence (DNA): TGTGCCAGCAGCTCAGACCACAGGGCCTACGAGCAGTACTTC. Its translation is CASSSDHRAYEQYF.

The chain is built from TRBV11-3 and TRBJ2-1, with 7 bases identical to TRBD2. V shed 3 bases, J shed 12 bases, and the junction held 11 bases outside the gene matches. The CDR3 spans 14 residues. Looked up from germline, CDR1 is SGHNT and CDR2 is YENEEA. The CDR3 DNA reads TGTGCCAGCAGCTTTTCAGAAGGGGTAGCGGGGCAGTTCTTC. Its protein is CASSFSEGVAGQFF. Full variable domain (remainder filled in from reference TRBV11-3 and TRBJ2-1): EAGVVQSPRYKIIEKKQPVAFWCNPISGHNTLYWYLQNLGQGPELLIRYENEEAVDDSQLPKDRFSAERLKGVDSTLKIQPAELGDSAVYLCASSFSEGVAGQFFGPGTRLTVL.

The chain combines TRBV5-1 with TRBJ1-1, with D tentatively TRBD1 (5 bases). Germline-derived CDR1 and CDR2 are SGHRS and YFSETQ. The V end was cut by 4 bases, the J end by 5 bases, with 15 bases between. This CDR3 has 14 residues. The CDR3 nucleotides are TGCGCCAGCAGCGACCAGGGAGGAGGGACTGAAGCTTTCTTT. Amino acid sequence: CASSDQGGGTEAFF.

The rearrangement uses TRBV12-3 or TRBV12-4 and TRBJ1-2; D is uncertain. The CDR3 runs 13 residues. Trimming stripped 6 bases from V and 4 bases from J, with 12 bases between. The CDR3 is CASSTGMIYGYTF. The CDR3 nucleotides read TGTGCCAGCAGCACCGGGATGATCTATGGCTACACCTTC.

The chain has TRBV13 and TRBJ1-4; 8 bases line up with TRBD1. There are 13 residues in the CDR3. Germline CDR1 reads PRHDT; CDR2 reads FYEKMQ (reference sequence). The V segment lost 5 bases and the J segment 10 bases; nucleotides outside the gene matches: 6. The CDR3 DNA sequence: TGTGCCAGCAGCGCCGGGACAGGCGTAAAACTGTTTTTT. As protein: CASSAGTGVKLFF.

J is TRBJ2-1 and V is TRBV4-3, with 11 bases identical to TRBD2. The V gene's germline CDR1 is LGHNA and CDR2 YSLEER. The CDR3 is made up of 15 amino acids. Trimming at V came to 1 base and at J to 6 bases, leaving 2 bases not matched to a gene. The CDR3 DNA reads TGCGCCAGCAGCCAAGGGACTAGCGGGTTCAATGAGCAGTTCTTC. Residues: CASSQGTSGFNEQFF.

The chain has TRBV19 and TRBJ1-1, with TRBD1 identical over 11 bases. Germline assignment: CDR1 LNHDA and CDR2 SQIVND (reference sequence). V lost 8 bases and J lost 11; bases outside the gene matches: 19. CDR3 length: 16 amino acids. CDR3 nucleotide sequence: TGTGCCAGTTCCCCATCACGGGACAGGGGGATTTTTGGGGCTTTCTTT. It codes for CASSPSRDRGIFGAFF.

This clone was found a few times. This rearrangement joins TRBV10-3 to TRBJ1-5, with D maybe TRBD1 (6 bases). V lost 3 bases and J 5 bases, leaving 8 bases between the germline ends. The CDR3 contains 13 residues. Germline assignment: CDR1 ENHRY and CDR2 SYGVKD. The CDR3 coding sequence is TGTGCCATCAGTGAACAGGGCTATCAGCCCCAGCATTTT. Its translation is CAISEQGYQPQHF.

This chain connects TRBV19 to TRBJ1-2, with D tentatively TRBD1 (6 bases). V was shortened by 6 bases and J by 4 bases, with 18 bases between the two germline ends. The CDR3 runs 15 residues. From germline, CDR1 is LNHDA and CDR2 SQIVND (reference sequence). CDR3 nucleotide sequence: TGTGCCAGTAGGGAGACACGAGGGGGACGCTATGGCTACACCTTC. Its protein is CASRETRGGRYGYTF.

This clone was observed a few times. The chain recombines TRBV4-3 with TRBJ1-1, with D unresolved. V was clipped by 0 bases and J by 1 base, with 12 bases between them. This CDR3 comprises 16 residues. Germline assignment: CDR1 LGHNA and CDR2 YSLEER. The CDR3: CASSQDRSAGNTEAFF. The CDR3 DNA is TGCGCCAGCAGCCAAGATAGGTCGGCGGGGAACACTGAAGCTTTCTTT.

This clone was seen only a few times. The rearrangement uses TRBV3-1 (or the pseudogene TRBV3-2) and TRBJ1-4; D gene ambiguous. Germline CDR1 LGHDT, CDR2 YNNKEL (reference sequence). The CDR3 is 14 residues long. The V and J ends lost 4 bases and 0 bases respectively, with 6 bases between them. The CDR3 loop is CASSLESTNEKLFF. DNA for the CDR3: TGTGCCAGCAGCCTTGAGTCAACTAATGAAAAACTGTTTTTT.

This sequence joins TRBV27 and TRBJ1-6, with 7 bases aligning to TRBD1. The CDR3 contains 15 residues. Germline values: CDR1 MNHEY, CDR2 SMNVEV (reference sequence). After removal of 7 bases from V and 4 bases from J, the junction contained 7 bases not matched to a gene. The CDR3 DNA reads as TGTGCCAGCACGGTAGGGGGACAGTATAATTCACCCCTCCACTTT. Its translation: CASTVGGQYNSPLHF.

This chain links TRBV12-3 or TRBV12-4 with TRBJ1-4, with D tentatively TRBD1 (5 bases). CDR3 length: 13 residues. With 5 bases removed from V and 4 bases from J, the gap between germline ends came to 8 bases. The chain's CDR3 is CASSQTVNEKLFF. In DNA, the CDR3 is TGTGCCAGCAGTCAGACAGTTAATGAAAAACTGTTTTTT.

This clone appeared a few times. The same CDR3 also results from other DNA sequences found in this sample. The V gene is TRBV4-3, the J gene TRBJ1-1, with D perhaps matching TRBD1 (5 bases). CDR3 length: 14 amino acids. Germline values: CDR1 LGHNA, CDR2 YSLEER. Between the trimmed V and J ends, which lost 0 bases and 4 bases, there was a span of 9 bases. This chain's CDR3 is CASSQEGRGTEAFF. CDR3 DNA sequence: TGCGCCAGCAGCCAAGAGGGGAGGGGCACTGAAGCTTTCTTT.

J is TRBJ1-6 and V is TRBV4-3, with 7 bases matching TRBD1. CDR1 LGHNA and CDR2 YSLEER come from the germline V gene. V dropped 4 bases and J dropped 7; count of bases not matched to a gene: 10. The CDR3 consists of 16 residues. CDR3 loop: CASSLARDSSNSPLHF. The CDR3 DNA follows: TGCGCCAGCAGCCTAGCCCGGGACAGTTCCAATTCACCCCTCCACTTT.

The chain joins TRBV29-1 to TRBJ1-1; D possibly corresponds to TRBD1 (6 bases). Trimming pared 6 bases from V and 5 bases from J, leaving 16 bases between. Germline-derived CDR1 and CDR2 are SQVTM and ANQGSEA. The CDR3 spans 13 residues. The CDR3 nucleotides are TGCAGCGTGGCAGGGGCCCTGAGGACTGAAGCTTTCTTT. Its translation: CSVAGALRTEAFF.

In this sample, this clone turned up a few times. The CDR3 bases are TGTGCCAGCACTCCGACAGGGCGGAATCAGCCCCAGCATTTT. Its protein is CASTPTGRNQPQHF. V usage is TRBV7-2 and J usage is TRBJ1-5; 7 bases align to TRBD1. Trimming at V came to 7 bases and at J to 4 bases, leaving 7 bases not matched to a gene. In germline, CDR1 is SGHTA, CDR2 FQGNSA. The CDR3 consists of 14 residues.

The V gene is TRBV18, the J gene TRBJ2-1; TRBD1 agrees at 8 bases. In germline, CDR1 is KGHSH, CDR2 LQKENI. The CDR3 totals 15 residues. V dropped 5 bases and J dropped 5; count of bases not matched to a gene: 8. The CDR3 reads CASSSRQGTNNEQFF. The CDR3 region has the DNA TGTGCCAGCTCAAGCCGACAGGGGACAAACAATGAGCAGTTCTTC.

This rearrangement joins TRBV10-3 to TRBJ2-7; D is possibly TRBD1 (6 bases). The CDR3 totals 14 residues. V shed 3 bases and J shed 2 bases, with 11 bases lying between them. Germline assignment: CDR1 ENHRY and CDR2 SYGVKD. This CDR3 reads CAISDPDRPYEQYF. CDR3 nucleotide sequence: TGTGCCATCAGTGACCCGGACAGACCCTACGAGCAGTACTTC.

In its sample, this clone was seen once. This chain links TRBV7-9 with TRBJ1-1; 8 nucleotides align to TRBD1. The CDR3 contains 15 residues. Germline V gene lookup returns CDR1 SEHNR and CDR2 FQNEAQ (reference sequence). Trimming took 5 bases from V and 2 from J; bases not matched to a gene: 7. CDR3 bases: TGTGCCAGCAGCCCACAGGGGGGGGGAAACACTGAAGCTTTCTTT. As protein: CASSPQGGGNTEAFF.

The chain links TRBV5-1 to TRBJ1-1; TRBD1 is a possible D gene (6 bases). Looked up from germline, CDR1 is SGHRS and CDR2 is YFSETQ. Deletions cut 3 bases from V and 4 bases from J, with 19 bases between. The length of the CDR3 is 16 residues. The CDR3 region has the DNA TGCGCCAGCAGCTGGGGGCGTGGTGGGCTCGGCACTGAAGCTTTCTTT. It is translated as CASSWGRGGLGTEAFF.

The chain carries TRBV10-3 and TRBJ2-7; 7 nucleotides align to TRBD1. The CDR3 runs to 16 residues. Trimming cost V 6 bases and J 2 bases; bases outside gene matches: 13. The germline V gene encodes CDR1 ENHRY and CDR2 SYGVKD. CDR3 region: CAISYRTGNPAYEQYF. In DNA, the CDR3 is TGTGCCATCAGCTATAGGACAGGTAATCCGGCCTACGAGCAGTACTTC.

The rearrangement links TRBV25-1 to TRBJ2-1, with D uncertain. CDR1 MGHDK and CDR2 SYGVNS come from the germline V gene. Trimming stripped 2 bases from V and 8 bases from J, with 25 bases between. The length of the CDR3 is 18 residues. The CDR3 sequence is CASSETGPPTLQVDEQFF. The CDR3 DNA sequence: TGTGCCAGCAGTGAAACCGGTCCCCCAACCCTCCAGGTCGATGAGCAGTTCTTC.